In this sample, the clone carrying this TCR beta chain turned up a few times. Its antigen is not identified. CDR1 and CDR2 (germline): ENHRY, SYGVKD. Trimming removed 0 bases from V and 2 bases from J, with 8 bases in between. The CDR3 totals 14 residues. Regarding time point: patch test 3, about 24 weeks after DPC sensitization. Documented treatment: therapeutic diphenylcyclopropenone sensitization with weekly scalp DPC. Individual cDNA molecules had unique molecular identifiers attached to them by the library. TCRdb reprocessed the RACE reads via MiXCR and lists one record per CDR3 protein. Among 95,000 to 150,000 distinct CDR3 sequences listed, 11% were seen once. This entry belongs to a study of human T cells and chemical hapten exposure. Overall study: Diphenylcyclopropenone, dosed weekly to the scalp, was given to patients throughout the approximately 25-week study. Small volume differences among pooled libraries mainly caused per-sample TCR yield variation. Study-level results: Donor immune responses may differ from healthy people's, since all donors had alopecia.

The receptor was isolated from a woman in her forties or fifties with alopecia areata. Some clones in this sample may be carry-over from other donors' samples. This chain uses TRBV10-3 with TRBJ2-7, with D possibly matching TRBD2 (5 bases). The sequences come from whole blood, collected in connection with sensitization to the hapten diphenylcyclopropenone (DPC). CDR3 coding DNA: TGTGCCATCAGTGAGTCCGGGCGGGCCTACGAGCAGTACTTC. Its translation is CAISESGRAYEQYF.